The next 28 T cell receptor beta chains were all read from a single sample in a study of OX40 agonist ivuxolimab in advanced cancers. Libraries came from the immunoSEQ multiplex PCR assay. TCRdb took this table from immuneACCESS and kept in-frame rearrangements with V and J called. Such tables lack part of the clones; where checked against another copy, unresolved V genes explain under half of the gap, and the rest is unexplained. Present in this sample are some 140,000 clones, about nine tenths of which were seen just once. Of the sample, 0.85% to 1.4% is held by the ten largest clones. Material: CD4+ or CD8+ T cells sorted from blood, obtained in a trial of the OX40 agonist ivuxolimab. These receptors were obtained from an adult with an advanced solid tumor such as melanoma, head and neck, liver or kidney cancer.

The chain is built from TRBV6-6 and TRBJ1-5; TRBD1 might be the D (6 bases). The CDR3 loop spans 13 amino acids. V was cut by 7 bases and J by 7 bases, with 14 bases left in between. In germline, CDR1 is MNHNY, CDR2 SVGAGI (reference sequence). CDR3 DNA sequence: TGTGCCAGCATGGGGGGGCTGCGACAGCCCCAGCATTTT. This codes for CASMGGLRQPQHF.

This sequence joins TRBV2 and TRBJ1-1, with 10 bases that match TRBD1. There are 15 residues in the CDR3. Unmatched junction bases numbered 5, after V lost 2 bases and J lost 5 bases. Germline CDR1 reads SNHLY; CDR2 reads FYNNEI. CDR3 DNA sequence: TGTGCCAGCAGTGAAACGGGACAGGGGATGACTGAAGCTTTCTTT. This sequence encodes CASSETGQGMTEAFF.

The J gene is TRBJ2-2, the V gene TRBV14; perhaps TRBD2 as D (6 bases). The CDR3 has 14 amino acids. The V and J ends lost 4 bases and 5 bases respectively, with 11 bases between them. CDR1 is SGHDN and CDR2 is FVKESK in the germline V gene. The CDR3 loop is CASSPPTRTGELFF. CDR3 in DNA: TGTGCCAGCAGCCCCCCGACTAGAACCGGGGAGCTGTTTTTT.

In this sample, this clone turned up once. V gene TRBV30 combines with J gene TRBJ2-1; D gene ambiguous. This CDR3 has 14 amino acids. Between the trimmed V and J ends, which lost 3 bases and 1 base, there was a span of 10 bases. CDR1 is GTSNPN, CDR2 SVGIG, per germline (reference sequence). The CDR3 DNA reads as TGTGCCTGGAGGGCTTCGTCTTCCTACAATGAGCAGTTCTTC. Protein: CAWRASSSYNEQFF.

J is TRBJ1-1 and V is TRBV10-3, with D unclear. The V and J ends lost 10 bases and 1 base respectively, with 10 bases between them. This CDR3 is 12 amino acids long. Looked up from germline, CDR1 is ENHRY and CDR2 is SYGVKD. The CDR3 region is CATADGNTEAFF. The DNA of the CDR3 is TGTGCCACCGCGGACGGGAACACTGAAGCTTTCTTT.

The rearrangement links TRBV7-9 to TRBJ2-1; the D call may be TRBD1 or TRBD2 (5 bases each). This CDR3 is 16 amino acids long. V lost 5 bases to trimming and J lost 5 bases, with 19 bases between them. CDR1 SEHNR and CDR2 FQNEAQ come from the germline V gene (reference sequence). The CDR3 loop reads CASSLRRDRWHNEQFF. In DNA, the CDR3 is TGTGCCAGCAGCCTAAGAAGGGACCGGTGGCACAATGAGCAGTTCTTC. Using reference TRBV7-9 and TRBJ2-1 for the parts outside the CDR3, the full variable domain is DTGVSQNPRHKITKRGQNVTFRCDPISEHNRLYWYRQTLGQGPEFLTYFQNEAQLEKSRLLSDRFSAERPKGSFSTLEIQRTEQGDSAMYLCASSLRRDRWHNEQFFGPGTRLTVL.

The chain links TRBV30 to TRBJ1-3; TRBD1 matches 9 bases. With V trimmed by 3 bases and J by 4 bases, 4 bases remained unmatched. Germline CDR1 and CDR2: GTSNPN and SVGIG (reference sequence). There are 14 residues in the CDR3. The CDR3 DNA reads TGTGCCTGGAGCGAGGGACAGGGAGGAAACACCATATATTTT. It is translated as CAWSEGQGGNTIYF. Together with reference TRBV30 and TRBJ1-3, the CDR3 gives the full variable domain: SQTIHQWPATLVQPVGSPLSLECTVEGTSNPNLYWYRQAAGRGLQLLFYSVGIGQISSEVPQNLSASRPQDRQFILSSKKLLLSDSGFYLCAWSEGQGGNTIYFGEGSWLTVV.

The V call is TRBV27, the J call TRBJ1-2; D is possibly TRBD1 (6 bases). Germline CDR1 reads MNHEY; CDR2 reads SMNVEV (reference sequence). Trimming left V 1 base short and J 4 bases short, with 13 bases between. The CDR3 runs 15 residues. The CDR3 DNA follows: TGTGCCAGCAGTTTATTAAAAGGGGGGGTCTATGGCTACACCTTC. Translating gives CASSLLKGGVYGYTF.

The V and J genes are TRBV4-3 and TRBJ1-5; no firm D call. V lost 3 bases and J 0 bases, leaving 6 bases between the germline ends. Looked up from germline, CDR1 is LGHNA and CDR2 is YSLEER. The CDR3 runs 14 residues. CDR3 loop: CASSQGNSNQPQHF. The CDR3 DNA reads as TGCGCCAGCAGCCAGGGAAATAGCAATCAGCCCCAGCATTTT.

The genes are TRBV9 and TRBJ2-7, with TRBD1 identical over 8 bases. The V segment lost 3 bases and the J segment 2 bases; nucleotides outside the gene matches: 10. Germline CDR1 is SGDLS and CDR2 is YYNGEE. The CDR3 extends over 16 amino acids. CDR3: CASSEWGTGTTYEQYF. The DNA of the CDR3 is TGTGCCAGCAGCGAGTGGGGGACAGGTACGACCTACGAGCAGTACTTC. Supplemented by reference TRBV9 and TRBJ2-7, the full variable domain reads DSGVTQTPKHLITATGQRVTLRCSPRSGDLSVYWYQQSLDQGLQFLIQYYNGEERAKGNILERFSAQQFPDLHSELNLSSLELGDSALYFCASSEWGTGTTYEQYFGPGTRLTVT.

The chain is built from TRBV5-1 and TRBJ2-1; the match to TRBD2 covers 10 bases. The germline gives CDR1 SGHRS, CDR2 YFSETQ. J lost 4 bases, V lost 5 bases, and 3 bases had no gene match. This CDR3 comprises 14 residues. This CDR3 reads CASSASGSYNEQFF. CDR3 nucleotide sequence: TGCGCCAGCAGTGCTAGCGGGAGTTACAATGAGCAGTTCTTC.

The genes are TRBV10-2 and TRBJ1-5; D is unclear. Germline values: CDR1 WSHSY, CDR2 SAAADI. The CDR3 contains 15 residues. V lost 6 bases, J lost 2 bases, and 14 bases lay in between. The CDR3 DNA is TGCGCCAGCAGCCCGGCCTTGGGTGGCAATCAGCCCCAGCATTTT. Amino acids: CASSPALGGNQPQHF.

The chain is built from TRBV4-2 and TRBJ2-7; 7 bases agree with TRBD1. The CDR3 spans 17 residues. In germline, CDR1 is LGHNA, CDR2 YNFKEQ. V lost 4 bases to trimming and J lost 4 bases; unmatched junction nucleotides: 16. Written as DNA, the CDR3 is TGTGCCAGCAGCCGCTATACGGTCGGGACAGAACCTTACGAGCAGTACTTC. Its protein product is CASSRYTVGTEPYEQYF.

The chain recombines TRBV4-3 with TRBJ2-7; unclear D gene. There are 13 residues in the CDR3. CDR1 is LGHNA, CDR2 YSLEER, per germline. With 0 bases removed from V and 6 bases from J, the gap between germline ends came to 9 bases. Here the CDR3 reads CASSQERRSEQYF. In DNA, the CDR3 is TGCGCCAGCAGCCAAGAGCGCAGGTCCGAGCAGTACTTC.

The rearrangement uses TRBV7-3 and TRBJ1-3, with D unclear. The CDR3 sequence is 13 residues long. The ends were cut back, 5 bases at V and 4 bases at J, with 9 bases in the middle. The germline V gene has CDR1 SGHTA and CDR2 FQGTGA. The CDR3 DNA sequence: TGTGCCAGCAGCCTGTCCAGAGGAAACACCATATATTTT. This gives the protein CASSLSRGNTIYF. Looking up the rest from reference TRBV7-3 and TRBJ1-3 gives the full variable domain: GAGVSQTPSNKVTEKGKYVELRCDPISGHTALYWYRQSLGQGPEFLIYFQGTGAADDSGLPNDRFFAVRPEGSVSTLKIQRTERGDSAVYLCASSLSRGNTIYFGEGSWLTVV.

The genes are TRBV30 and TRBJ2-3; weak D call: TRBD2 (6 bases). Deletions cut 3 bases from V and 5 bases from J, with 24 bases between. CDR1 is GTSNPN, CDR2 SVGIG, per germline (reference sequence). The CDR3 totals 17 residues. DNA for the CDR3: TGTGCCTGGAGCGTTCGACAGACTAGGGGTTTTAAAGATACGCAGTATTTT. Translated: CAWSVRQTRGFKDTQYF.

CDR3 amino acids: CAISVAGVTGYTF. In nucleotides, the CDR3 is TGTGCCATCAGTGTGGCCGGGGTCACAGGCTACACCTTC. This sequence joins TRBV10-3 and TRBJ1-2; no definite D call. Germline loops: CDR1 ENHRY, CDR2 SYGVKD. The CDR3 contains 13 residues. Trimming cost V 4 bases and J 8 bases, with 14 bases left between them.

This chain connects TRBV19 to TRBJ2-7; D is unresolved. Germline V lookup: CDR1 LNHDA, CDR2 SQIVND (reference sequence). V was cut by 4 bases and J by 0 bases, with 10 bases left in between. This CDR3 has 14 amino acids. The CDR3 DNA reads TGTGCCAGTAGTAGCGGTAGCAACTCCTACGAGCAGTACTTC. Translation: CASSSGSNSYEQYF. The variable domain in full, completed from reference TRBV19 and TRBJ2-7, reads DGGITQSPKYLFRKEGQNVTLSCEQNLNHDAMYWYRQDPGQGLRLIYYSQIVNDFQKGDIAEGYSVSREKKESFPLTVTSAQKNPTAFYLCASSSGSNSYEQYFGPGTRLTVT.

This chain uses TRBV7-9 with TRBJ2-6; D not resolved. The CDR3 has 14 amino acids. V lost 8 bases to trimming and J lost 0 bases, with 8 bases between them. Germline CDR1 and CDR2: SEHNR and FQNEAQ (reference sequence). The CDR3 region has the DNA TGTGCCAGCCGGGCGGACTCTGGGGCCAACGTCCTGACTTTC. Its translation: CASRADSGANVLTF.

The V and J genes are TRBV10-3 and TRBJ1-5, with unresolved D. The CDR3 has 14 amino acids. Germline V CDR1 and CDR2: ENHRY, SYGVKD. V lost 4 bases and J 2 bases, leaving 9 bases between the germline ends. The CDR3 sequence is CAISGSAGNQPQHF. CDR3 sequence (DNA): TGTGCCATCAGTGGAAGTGCTGGCAATCAGCCCCAGCATTTT.

The V call is TRBV19, the J call TRBJ2-3, with 14 bases lining up with TRBD2. This CDR3 has 14 residues. Germline V gives CDR1 LNHDA, CDR2 SQIVND (reference sequence). V was pared by 6 bases and J by 7 bases, with 3 bases of the junction left unmatched. CDR3 coding DNA: TGTGCCAGTAGCGGGACTAGCGGGAGACATACGCAGTATTTT. The encoded protein is CASSGTSGRHTQYF.

The V call is TRBV7-2, the J call TRBJ2-3; D remains ambiguous. This CDR3 region has 16 residues. Per germline, CDR1 SGHTA and CDR2 FQGNSA. V was clipped by 5 bases and J by 0 bases, with 15 bases between them. CDR3 bases: TGTGCCAGCAGCCTGGCGCCTGCCGCTAGCACAGATACGCAGTATTTT. This codes for CASSLAPAASTDTQYF.

V and J are TRBV7-8 and TRBJ2-7; D is undetermined. The V end lost 1 base, the J end lost 0 bases, and 10 bases lay between the germline ends. This CDR3 has 15 residues. Germline CDR1 and CDR2: SGHVS and FQNEAQ. In DNA form, the CDR3 reads TGTGCCAGCAGCTTAGTCCAGTGGAGCTCCTACGAGCAGTACTTC. This sequence encodes CASSLVQWSSYEQYF.

This rearrangement joins TRBV27 to TRBJ2-5; tentative D call: TRBD1 (5 bases). Matching the DNA end better, TRBJ2-7 makes the J call doubtful. This CDR3 is built from 13 residues. Germline V CDR1 and CDR2: MNHEY, SMNVEV (reference sequence). CDR3 amino acids: CASGVGVGYEQYF. The DNA for the CDR3 is TGTGCCAGCGGTGTAGGGGTGGGTTACGAGCAGTACTTC.

This clone showed up just once. The chain links TRBV6-5 to TRBJ1-2, with D perhaps matching TRBD1 (6 bases). The CDR3 spans 14 residues. V gave up 2 bases and J gave up 4 bases, with 11 bases separating them. CDR1 MNHEY and CDR2 SVGAGI come from the germline V gene. The CDR3, as DNA: TGTGCCAGCAGTTACGACAGGTGGGCCTATGGCTACACCTTC. Translating gives CASSYDRWAYGYTF.

The chain combines TRBV4-3 with TRBJ1-1; D may be TRBD1 (6 bases). Germline CDR1 and CDR2: LGHNA and YSLEER. There are 14 residues in the CDR3. V lost 3 bases to trimming and J lost 11 bases, with 19 bases between them. CDR3 nucleotides: TGCGCCAGCAGCCAGACTCGGGGGGGCGTATCGGCTTTCTTT. Its translation is CASSQTRGGVSAFF.

The chain uses TRBV5-1 and TRBJ1-2, with a possible D match to TRBD1 (5 bases). Trimming shortened V by 3 bases and J by 1 base, and 10 bases separated the two germline ends. The germline gives CDR1 SGHRS, CDR2 YFSETQ. The CDR3 spans 14 residues. The CDR3 region has the DNA TGCGCCAGCAGCTCCTTAGGGGATAACTATGGCTACACCTTC. Protein product: CASSSLGDNYGYTF. Supplemented by reference TRBV5-1 and TRBJ1-2, the full variable domain reads KAGVTQTPRYLIKTRGQQVTLSCSPISGHRSVSWYQQTPGQGLQFLFEYFSETQRNKGNFPGRFSGRQFSNSRSEMNVSTLELGDSALYLCASSSLGDNYGYTFGSGTRLTVV.

The V call is TRBV5-6, the J call TRBJ1-1; a weak D match, TRBD1 (5 bases). Germline V gene lookup returns CDR1 SGHDT and CDR2 YYEEEE. Trimming took off 3 bases at V and 0 bases at J, with 15 bases between the two ends. This CDR3 has 16 amino acids. The CDR3 region is CASSYQAPGMNTEAFF. The CDR3 bases are TGTGCCAGCAGCTACCAGGCCCCAGGGATGAACACTGAAGCTTTCTTT.